The entry below gives a single T cell receptor (beta chain) sequence along with its context. Its specificity is unknown. Together with a sample-barcoded 5' primer, a J-beta primer mix was included in a second PCR lasting roughly 6 to 12 cycles. TCRdb recomputed calls from the 5' RACE reads with MiXCR, one row per CDR3 protein. The sample lists some 1.1 million distinct CDR3 sequences, approximately 38% occurring once. This entry belongs to a study of blood T cells in healthy people across ages. Study-level results: Estimates drawn from one million T cells were deemed to understate diversity.

The sequenced sample consisted of blood. This TCR came from a man younger than 30 in good health.

The CDR3 region is CATSDSLPGAPDTQYF. The CDR3 nucleotides are TGTGCCACCAGTGACTCCTTACCCGGGGCCCCAGATACGCAGTATTTT. This chain connects TRBV24-1 to TRBJ2-3, with D perhaps being TRBD1 or TRBD2 (5 bases each). Germline CDR1 and CDR2: KGHDR and SFDVKD. Deletions cut 4 bases from V and 4 bases from J, with 17 bases between. The CDR3 loop spans 16 amino acids.